The sequence of this TCR beta chain was determined in a study of OX40 agonist ivuxolimab in advanced cancers. Across the study: A male proportion of over 75% was recorded, with mean age around 62 years and range roughly 23 to 85. Study-level findings and limits: Patients who responded partially at 0.1-3.0 mg/kg showed clonal expansion ranking among the lowest.

Using immunoSEQ multiplex PCR, the repertoire was profiled, and TCRdb retains in-frame clones only, with some absent. The sample shows 60,000 or so clones, 87% of them seen only once. A remark on this clone: Its target is unknown.

V was clipped by 5 bases and J by 3 bases, with 17 bases between them. Germline CDR1 and CDR2: SGHVS and FQNEAQ. The CDR3 is 15 amino acids. V gene TRBV7-8 combines with J gene TRBJ2-7; TRBD1 is a possible D gene (6 bases). The source of this sequence is an adult with an advanced solid tumor such as melanoma, head and neck, liver or kidney cancer. This material consisted of CD4+ or CD8+ T cells sorted from blood, taken in a trial of the OX40 agonist ivuxolimab. DNA for the CDR3: TGTGCCAGCAGCCCTAGCTGGGGGCTGGTCTACGAGCAGTACTTC. This sequence encodes CASSPSWGLVYEQYF.